The 8 T cell receptor beta chains given below trace back to one sample, sequenced in a study of blood T cell repertoires in COVID-19. Clones were sequenced by immunoSEQ multiplex PCR, and TCRdb holds only the in-frame ones, with some missing. The sample records 220,000 or so clones, roughly 84% being singletons. The sequenced sample consisted of peripheral blood. The origin of the receptors is a woman aged 60 to 75 with acute or convalescent COVID-19.

The chain recombines TRBV9 with TRBJ2-1; TRBD2 is a possible D gene (5 bases). Germline V gene data show CDR1 as SGDLS and CDR2 as YYNGEE. The CDR3 runs to 15 residues. V shed 4 bases and J shed 1 base, with 12 bases lying between them. The CDR3 loop is CASSSTSGSYNEQFF. Written as DNA, the CDR3 is TGTGCCAGCAGCTCGACGAGCGGTTCCTACAATGAGCAGTTCTTC.

The chain couples TRBV7-3 to TRBJ1-1, with 7 positions matching TRBD1. The CDR3 has 13 amino acids. The trim removed 5 bases at V and 5 bases at J, leaving 5 bases unmatched. CDR1 is SGHTA and CDR2 is FQGTGA in the germline V gene. CDR3 in DNA: TGTGCCAGCAGCCCGGGACAGATGACTGAAGCTTTCTTT. This gives the protein CASSPGQMTEAFF.

This chain uses TRBV7-3 with TRBJ1-1; unclear D gene. Germline lookup yields CDR1 SGHTA and CDR2 FQGTGA. This CDR3 comprises 12 residues. V was pared by 5 bases and J by 10 bases, with 14 bases between. The CDR3 reads CASSHVGGRAFF. The CDR3 DNA is TGTGCCAGCAGCCACGTGGGAGGGCGAGCTTTCTTT.

The chain joins TRBV15 to TRBJ2-7; D perhaps matches TRBD1 (6 bases). The CDR3 is 15 residues long. The germline CDR1 and CDR2 sequences are LNHNV and YYDKDF (reference sequence). V lost 1 base to trimming and J lost 4 bases, with 14 bases between them. This CDR3 is CATSRGGSGVYEQYF. DNA for the CDR3: TGTGCCACCAGCAGAGGGGGGTCAGGGGTATACGAGCAGTACTTC.

J is TRBJ1-2 and V is TRBV5-6, with 9 bases identical to TRBD1. Looked up from germline, CDR1 is SGHDT and CDR2 is YYEEEE. This CDR3 contains 16 residues. V lost 3 bases and J lost 2; bases outside the gene matches: 8. For the CDR3, the DNA is TGTGCCAGCAGCTGGTATCCGGGACAGGGAAACTATGGCTACACCTTC. It codes for CASSWYPGQGNYGYTF. Full variable domain (rest looked up from reference TRBV5-6 and TRBJ1-2): DAGVTQSPTHLIKTRGQQVTLRCSPKSGHDTVSWYQQALGQGPQFIFQYYEEEERQRGNFPDRFSGHQFPNYSSELNVNALLLGDSALYLCASSWYPGQGNYGYTFGSGTRLTVV.

This clone appeared many times. V and J are TRBV27 and TRBJ2-7; 8 bases are shared with TRBD1. CDR1 is MNHEY, CDR2 SMNVEV, per germline (reference sequence). The length of the CDR3 is 14 residues. J was trimmed by 6 bases and V by 1 base; bases with no gene match: 5. The CDR3 DNA is TGTGCCAGCAGTTTATTGGACAGGGAGCGCGAGCAGTACTTC. Protein sequence: CASSLLDREREQYF.

The chain employs TRBV7-2 and TRBJ1-1; a weak D match, TRBD1 (6 bases). Trimming shortened V by 3 bases and J by 8 bases, and 7 bases separated the two germline ends. CDR1 SGHTA and CDR2 FQGNSA come from the germline V gene. The CDR3 has 11 residues. As DNA, the CDR3 is TGTGCCAGCAGCTTTACAGGGGAAGCTTTCTTT. It yields the protein CASSFTGEAFF.

This chain joins TRBV11-1 and TRBJ2-3; 7 bases match TRBD1. The germline V gene encodes CDR1 SGHAT and CDR2 FQDESV (reference sequence). V lost 4 bases, J lost 5 bases, and 6 bases stayed unmatched. The CDR3 runs to 14 residues. CDR3 nucleotides: TGTGCCAGCAGCTCGACAGGGTTTAAAGATACGCAGTATTTT. Protein sequence: CASSSTGFKDTQYF.